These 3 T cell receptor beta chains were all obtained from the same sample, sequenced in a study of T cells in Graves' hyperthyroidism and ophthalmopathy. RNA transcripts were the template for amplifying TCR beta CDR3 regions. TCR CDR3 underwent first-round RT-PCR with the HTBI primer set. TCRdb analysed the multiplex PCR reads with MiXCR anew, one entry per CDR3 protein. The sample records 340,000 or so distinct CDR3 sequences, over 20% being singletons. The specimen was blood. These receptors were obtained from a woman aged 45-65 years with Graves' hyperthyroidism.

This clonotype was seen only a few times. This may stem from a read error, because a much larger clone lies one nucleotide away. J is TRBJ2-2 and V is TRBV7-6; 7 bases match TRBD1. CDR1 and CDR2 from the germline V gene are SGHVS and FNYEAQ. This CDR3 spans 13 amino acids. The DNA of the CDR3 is TGTGTCAGCAGCTCGACAGGGACCGGGGAGCTGTTTTTT. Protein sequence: CVSSSTGTGELFF.

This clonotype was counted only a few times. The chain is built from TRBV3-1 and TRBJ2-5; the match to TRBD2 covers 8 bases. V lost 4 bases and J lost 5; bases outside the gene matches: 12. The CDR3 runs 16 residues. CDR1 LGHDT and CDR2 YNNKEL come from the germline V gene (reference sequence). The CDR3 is CASSPGVAGILETQYF. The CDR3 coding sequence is TGTGCCAGCAGCCCCGGGGTAGCGGGGATTTTGGAGACCCAGTACTTC.

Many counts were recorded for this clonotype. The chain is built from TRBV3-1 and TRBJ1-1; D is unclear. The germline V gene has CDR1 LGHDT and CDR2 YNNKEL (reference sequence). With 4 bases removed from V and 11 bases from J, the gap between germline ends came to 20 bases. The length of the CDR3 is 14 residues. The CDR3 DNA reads TGTGCCAGCAGCCCCCCGCTTGGGGAAACGGGTGCTTTCTTT. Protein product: CASSPPLGETGAFF. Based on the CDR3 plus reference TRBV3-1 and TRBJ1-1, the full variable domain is DTAVSQTPKYLVTQMGNDKSIKCEQNLGHDTMYWYKQDSKKFLKIMFSYNNKELIINETVPNRFSPKSPDKAHLNLHINSLELGDSAVYFCASSPPLGETGAFFGQGTRLTVV.